This T cell receptor beta chain comes out of a study of low-dose radiotherapy and immunotherapy resistance in tumors. Turning to the study itself: A total of 6.5 Gy was given to Cohort 1 as 0.5 Gy per fraction every 2 weeks. Per fraction, Cohort 2 was given 1 Gy every two weeks, accumulating a total of 13 Gy over 26 weeks.

First-strand cDNA relied on TRAV- and TRBV-specific primers spanning alpha and beta chains. TCRs were put through 20 PCR cycles of amplification with Phusion. A constant-region primer and the V-primer adapter served as the primer pair. TCRdb recomputed calls from the reads with MiXCR, one row per CDR3 protein. The sample lists around 83,000 distinct CDR3 sequences, 18% occurring once. The CDR3 loop spans 15 amino acids. Germline lookup yields CDR1 LGHNA and CDR2 YSLEER. Trimming stripped 1 base from V and 4 bases from J, with 13 bases between. This clonotype occurred many times. As to time point: before trial treatment. The presence of advanced solid tumors lacking tumor-infiltrating lymphocytes characterized eligible patients.

The receptor was derived from a male donor with prostate cancer. Sample: PBMCs, taken before treatment. The V call is TRBV4-3, the J call TRBJ1-2, with D unresolved. The DNA for the CDR3 is TGCGCCAGCAGCCAAGGAGCCGGGGATACCTATGGCTACACCTTC. As protein: CASSQGAGDTYGYTF.